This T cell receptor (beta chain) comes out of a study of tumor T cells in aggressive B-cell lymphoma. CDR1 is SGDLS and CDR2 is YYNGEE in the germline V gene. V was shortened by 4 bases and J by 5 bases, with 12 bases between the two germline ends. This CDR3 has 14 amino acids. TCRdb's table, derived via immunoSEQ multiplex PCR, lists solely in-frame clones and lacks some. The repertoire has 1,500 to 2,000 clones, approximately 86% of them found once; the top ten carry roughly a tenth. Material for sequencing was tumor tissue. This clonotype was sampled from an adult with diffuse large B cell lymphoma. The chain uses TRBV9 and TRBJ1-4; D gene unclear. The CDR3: CASSPGPLNEKLFF. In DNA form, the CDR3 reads TGTGCCAGCAGCCCGGGTCCCCTCAATGAAAAACTGTTTTTT.